This T cell receptor beta chain was identified during a study of blood T cell repertoires in COVID-19. Study overall: The analysed material was cDNA or gDNA that came from T cells, B-cell-depleted T cells, or PBMCs.

The CDR3 covers 17 residues. The J segment lost 5 bases and the V segment lost 2 bases, leaving 10 bases of the junction unmatched. Germline CDR1 is SGDLS and CDR2 is YYNGEE. Assay: immunoSEQ multiplex PCR; the TCRdb copy retains only in-frame clones and omits some. This sample has roughly 140,000 clones, with 79% found just once. The sample holds a few counts of this clone. The source material was peripheral blood. The TCR sequence derives from a man over 45 with active or convalescent COVID-19. The gene calls are TRBV9 and TRBJ1-5, with 10 nucleotides matching TRBD1. CDR3 nucleotides: TGTGCCAGCAGCGTCGGGACAGGGGTCTTTGGCGATCAGCCCCAGCATTTT. It codes for CASSVGTGVFGDQPQHF.